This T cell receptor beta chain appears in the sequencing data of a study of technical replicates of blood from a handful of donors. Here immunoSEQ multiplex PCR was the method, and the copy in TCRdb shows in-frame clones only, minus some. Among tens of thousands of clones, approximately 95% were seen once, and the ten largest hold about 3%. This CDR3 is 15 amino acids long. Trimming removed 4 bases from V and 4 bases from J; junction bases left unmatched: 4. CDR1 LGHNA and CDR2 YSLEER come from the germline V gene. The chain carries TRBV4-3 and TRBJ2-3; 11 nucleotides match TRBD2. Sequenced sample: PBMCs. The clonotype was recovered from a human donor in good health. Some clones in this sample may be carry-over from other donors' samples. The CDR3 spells CASSLTSGGADTQYF. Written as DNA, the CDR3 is TGCGCCAGCAGCCTAACTAGCGGGGGCGCAGATACGCAGTATTTT.